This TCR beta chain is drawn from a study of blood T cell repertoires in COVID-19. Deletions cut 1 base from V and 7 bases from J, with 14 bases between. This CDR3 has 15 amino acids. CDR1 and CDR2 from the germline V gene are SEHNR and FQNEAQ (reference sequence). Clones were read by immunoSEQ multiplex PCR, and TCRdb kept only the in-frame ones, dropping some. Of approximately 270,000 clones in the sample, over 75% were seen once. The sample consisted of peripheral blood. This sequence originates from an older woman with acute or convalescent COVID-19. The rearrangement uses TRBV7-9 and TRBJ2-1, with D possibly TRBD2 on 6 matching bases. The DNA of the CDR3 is TGTGCCAGCAGCTTAGAGAATAGCGGTAGAAATGAGCAGTTCTTC. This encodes CASSLENSGRNEQFF.